This T cell receptor (beta chain) emerged from a study of T cells in Graves' hyperthyroidism and ophthalmopathy. Findings and limits, study-wide: A 13 V-J signature model discriminated ophthalmopathy versus stable hyperthyroidism. The majority of expanded thyroid clonotypes above 0.001 also appeared in blood. With a median lead of 6.5 months before onset, the model predicted ophthalmopathy.

At least ten counts were recorded for this clonotype. Its cognate antigen is unknown. The CDR3 regions of TCR beta were amplified from RNA transcripts. A first-round RT-PCR of the TCR CDR3 used the HTBI primer set. TCRdb reprocessed the multiplex PCR reads with MiXCR, giving one entry per CDR3 protein. The repertoire holds about half a million distinct CDR3 sequences, with about 24% as singletons. Sequenced material: blood. The sequence was obtained from a woman in her 30s with Graves' ophthalmopathy.

CDR3 protein: CSVGTSGGAGETQYF. CDR3 DNA: TGCAGTGTCGGGACTAGCGGGGGGGCCGGAGAGACCCAGTACTTC. The chain combines TRBV20-1 with TRBJ2-5; 16 bases agree with TRBD2. The V segment lost 7 bases and the J segment 4 bases; nucleotides outside the gene matches: 6. CDR1 and CDR2 from the germline V gene are DFQATT and SNEGSKA (reference sequence). CDR3 length: 15 amino acids.